One sample yielded the 15 T cell receptor beta chains listed below, sequenced in a study of cytotoxic CD8 clonotypes in ibrutinib-treated CLL. The protocol was immunoSEQ multiplex PCR, while the TCRdb copy is restricted to in-frame clones and leaves out a portion. The sample records 110,000 or so clones, about 58% being singletons. Material: PBMCs, obtained after 24 months of ibrutinib treatment. The receptors originated from a human donor with chronic lymphocytic leukemia.

V is TRBV13 and J is TRBJ1-1; 7 positions match TRBD1. The trim removed 6 bases at V and 0 bases at J, leaving 13 bases unmatched. Looked up from germline, CDR1 is PRHDT and CDR2 is FYEKMQ (reference sequence). This CDR3 spans 17 amino acids. In nucleotides, the CDR3 is TGTGCCAGCAGTAACAGTGCCGGGACAGACCTGAACACTGAAGCTTTCTTT. This sequence encodes CASSNSAGTDLNTEAFF.

This clone has more than one count but fewer than ten. This rearrangement joins TRBV6-6 to TRBJ1-2; D is uncertain. V gave up 6 bases and J gave up 8 bases, with 10 bases separating them. The CDR3 runs to 11 residues. The germline V gene has CDR1 MNHNY and CDR2 SVGAGI (reference sequence). CDR3 nucleotide sequence: TGTGCCAGCAGGGACGGCGGGGGCTACACCTTC. Amino acid sequence: CASRDGGGYTF.

This chain connects TRBV5-1 to TRBJ1-2; 8 bases match TRBD1. V was clipped by 1 base and J by 8 bases; unmatched bases: 4. Per the germline V gene, CDR1 is SGHRS and CDR2 is YFSETQ. This CDR3 has 13 amino acids. DNA for the CDR3: TGCGCCAGCAGCTTGTCGGGGACAGGCGGCTACACCTTC. Translated, it gives CASSLSGTGGYTF.

The chain joins TRBV4-1 to TRBJ2-1, with a possible D match to TRBD2 (5 bases). This CDR3 is 12 amino acids long. V gave up 5 bases and J gave up 8 bases, with 10 bases separating them. Germline loops: CDR1 MGHRA, CDR2 YSYEKL. The CDR3 sequence: CASSETGDEQFF. CDR3 nucleotides: TGCGCCAGCAGCGAAACCGGGGATGAGCAGTTCTTC.

Details on this clone: Distinct nucleotide sequences in the sample also encode this CDR3. The V gene is TRBV18, the J gene TRBJ1-4, with D hard to call. The V end was cut by 6 bases, the J end by 0 bases, with 8 bases between. Germline CDR1 is KGHSH and CDR2 is LQKENI. CDR3 length: 14 amino acids. CDR3 sequence reads: CASSPTATNEKLFF. The DNA for the CDR3 is TGTGCCAGCTCGCCGACGGCAACTAATGAAAAACTGTTTTTT.

The V and J genes are TRBV7-3 and TRBJ1-6; no reliable D call. Germline assignment: CDR1 SGHTA and CDR2 FQGTGA. This CDR3 region has 15 residues. Trimming pared 0 bases from V and 4 bases from J, leaving 7 bases between. CDR3 sequence (DNA): TGTGCCAGCAGCTTAACGGCAGGTTATAATTCACCCCTCCACTTT. Translation: CASSLTAGYNSPLHF. The full variable domain, rest sourced from reference TRBV7-3 and TRBJ1-6, is GAGVSQTPSNKVTEKGKYVELRCDPISGHTALYWYRQSLGQGPEFLIYFQGTGAADDSGLPNDRFFAVRPEGSVSTLKIQRTERGDSAVYLCASSLTAGYNSPLHFGNGTRLTVT.

CDR3 sequence: CASSKTGGSGNTIYF. CDR3 bases: TGTGCCAGTAGTAAAACAGGGGGATCTGGAAACACCATATATTTT. This chain uses TRBV19 with TRBJ1-3, with 8 bases lining up with TRBD1. This CDR3 has 15 residues. Per germline, CDR1 LNHDA and CDR2 SQIVND (reference sequence). With V trimmed by 4 bases and J by 1 base, 3 bases remained unmatched.

The sample holds one count of this clone. As DNA, the CDR3 is TGTGCCAGCACCTGGGATTACAATGAGCAGTTCTTC. It translates to CASTWDYNEQFF. The J gene is TRBJ2-1, the V gene TRBV2; D is ambiguous. V lost 7 bases and J 4 bases, leaving 8 bases between the germline ends. The CDR3 runs 12 residues. CDR1 SNHLY and CDR2 FYNNEI come from the germline V gene.

V is TRBV5-1 and J is TRBJ1-1; TRBD1 matches 7 bases. CDR3 length equals 13 residues. With V trimmed by 3 bases and J by 4 bases, 3 bases remained unmatched. Germline loops: CDR1 SGHRS, CDR2 YFSETQ. DNA for the CDR3: TGCGCCAGCAGCTCCCAGGGGGTCACTGAAGCTTTCTTT. This gives the protein CASSSQGVTEAFF. Using reference TRBV5-1 and TRBJ1-1 for the parts outside the CDR3, the full variable domain is KAGVTQTPRYLIKTRGQQVTLSCSPISGHRSVSWYQQTPGQGLQFLFEYFSETQRNKGNFPGRFSGRQFSNSRSEMNVSTLELGDSALYLCASSSQGVTEAFFGQGTRLTVV.

J is TRBJ2-1 and V is TRBV30, with D possibly matching TRBD1 (5 bases). The germline V and J ends were trimmed by 3 bases and 6 bases, with 12 bases remaining between them. Germline CDR1 reads GTSNPN; CDR2 reads SVGIG (reference sequence). The CDR3 runs 13 residues. The CDR3 loop reads CAWRQAGSNEQFF. The CDR3 DNA is TGTGCCTGGAGACAGGCCGGATCCAATGAGCAGTTCTTC. Filled out from reference TRBV30 and TRBJ2-1, the complete variable domain reads SQTIHQWPATLVQPVGSPLSLECTVEGTSNPNLYWYRQAAGRGLQLLFYSVGIGQISSEVPQNLSASRPQDRQFILSSKKLLLSDSGFYLCAWRQAGSNEQFFGPGTRLTVL.

The chain combines TRBV5-5 with TRBJ2-1; the D gene is possibly TRBD2 (5 bases). The V end lost 2 bases, the J end lost 12 bases, and 12 bases lay between the germline ends. The CDR3 extends over 12 amino acids. Germline values: CDR1 SGHKS, CDR2 YYEKEE (reference sequence). CDR3 coding DNA: TGTGCCAGCAGCTTTAGCCCGGCGGGGCAGTTCTTC. Protein sequence: CASSFSPAGQFF.

A single count supports this clone. The rearrangement joins TRBV30 to TRBJ2-7; 9 bases align to TRBD1. The CDR3 runs to 11 residues. Trimming removed 5 bases from V and 11 bases from J; junction bases left unmatched: 7. The germline V gene has CDR1 GTSNPN and CDR2 SVGIG (reference sequence). The CDR3 DNA is TGTGCCTGGTTACTCCGGGACAGGGAGTACTTC. Translation: CAWLLRDREYF.

This chain uses TRBV11-3 with TRBJ1-2; possible D gene TRBD1, 5 bases. V lost 6 bases, J lost 4 bases, and 21 bases lay in between. CDR1 is SGHNT and CDR2 is YENEEA in the germline V gene. The length of the CDR3 is 16 residues. The DNA of the CDR3 is TGTGCCAGCAGGCCCTCGGGGGGAGATCTTGTCTATGGCTACACCTTC. It yields the protein CASRPSGGDLVYGYTF. Full variable domain (outside the CDR3, taken from reference TRBV11-3 and TRBJ1-2): EAGVVQSPRYKIIEKKQPVAFWCNPISGHNTLYWYLQNLGQGPELLIRYENEEAVDDSQLPKDRFSAERLKGVDSTLKIQPAELGDSAVYLCASRPSGGDLVYGYTFGSGTRLTVV.

V is TRBV9 and J is TRBJ2-1; 12 bases are a match to TRBD2. The CDR3 runs to 15 residues. J was trimmed by 8 bases and V by 0 bases; bases with no gene match: 3. Germline CDR1 and CDR2: SGDLS and YYNGEE. CDR3 region: CASSVGLAGEYEQFF. CDR3 nucleotide sequence: TGTGCCAGCAGCGTAGGACTAGCGGGGGAGTATGAGCAGTTCTTC.

The V call is TRBV6-6, the J call TRBJ1-5, with 7 bases matching TRBD1. The trim removed 6 bases at V and 5 bases at J, leaving 7 bases unmatched. Germline-derived CDR1 and CDR2 are MNHNY and SVGAGI (reference sequence). The CDR3 sequence is 14 residues long. The CDR3 is CASSLDRTDQPQHF. CDR3 sequence (DNA): TGTGCCAGCAGCCTGGACAGGACTGATCAGCCCCAGCATTTT.